A single sample gave rise to the 4 T cell receptor beta chains below, sequenced in a study of blood T cells in healthy people across ages. Together with a sample-barcoded 5' primer, a J-beta primer mix was included in a second PCR lasting roughly 6 to 12 cycles. TCRdb processed the 5' RACE reads anew with MiXCR; each CDR3 protein has one entry. The table includes around 690,000 distinct CDR3 sequences, roughly 53% detected once. Specimen: blood. These receptors all come from a man aged 60 to 75 in good health.

The J gene is TRBJ2-7, the V gene TRBV5-1; 14 positions agree with TRBD2. This CDR3 comprises 15 residues. Germline V lookup: CDR1 SGHRS, CDR2 YFSETQ. V was clipped by 4 bases and J by 6 bases; unmatched bases: 6. CDR3 loop: CASSTGLAGVSEQYF. Written as DNA, the CDR3 is TGCGCCAGCAGCACGGGACTAGCGGGGGTTTCCGAGCAGTACTTC. Filled out from reference TRBV5-1 and TRBJ2-7, the complete variable domain reads KAGVTQTPRYLIKTRGQQVTLSCSPISGHRSVSWYQQTPGQGLQFLFEYFSETQRNKGNFPGRFSGRQFSNSRSEMNVSTLELGDSALYLCASSTGLAGVSEQYFGPGTRLTVT.

J is TRBJ2-7 and V is TRBV20-1; 8 bases map to TRBD1. The end of the DNA aligns better with TRBJ2-5, so the J call may be wrong. The CDR3 runs to 16 residues. Looked up from germline, CDR1 is DFQATT and CDR2 is SNEGSKA (reference sequence). The CDR3 DNA reads TGCAGTGCTAGAGGTCTGGCAGGGGGCATCGGAGAGACCCAGTACTTC. Its protein product is CSARGLAGGIGETQYF.

The chain's CDR3 is CSATTGGWSNQPQHF. CDR3 nucleotide sequence: TGCAGTGCTACCACAGGGGGGTGGAGCAATCAGCCCCAGCATTTT. The V gene is TRBV20-1, the J gene TRBJ1-5; TRBD1 agrees at 8 bases. The trim removed 4 bases at V and 1 base at J, leaving 6 bases unmatched. Germline assignment: CDR1 DFQATT and CDR2 SNEGSKA (reference sequence). The CDR3 has 15 residues.

There are a few counts of this clonotype. V and J are TRBV6-2 or TRBV6-3 and TRBJ2-6; TRBD1 matches 7 bases. In germline, CDR1 is MNHEY, CDR2 SVGEGT. The CDR3 covers 18 residues. The V and J ends lost 3 bases and 0 bases, in that order; junction bases with no gene match: 8. CDR3: CASSYNTGAASGANVLTF. The CDR3 nucleotides are TGTGCCAGCAGTTATAATACAGGGGCTGCCTCTGGGGCCAACGTCCTGACTTTC.